One and the same sample provided the 27 T cell receptor beta chains below, sequenced in a study of CD8+CD57+ T cells in acquired aplastic anemia. All patients picked for sequencing had shown, by flow cytometry, an expansion of CD8+CD57+ cells. According to the study, genomic DNA was the template for TCR beta VDJ and CDR3 profiling. TCRdb processed the reads anew with MiXCR; each CDR3 protein has one entry. The data hold fewer than 200,000 distinct CDR3 sequences, with approximately 48% observed a single time. The source material was sorted CD4+, CD8+, or CD8+CD57+ T cells (not recorded which) from PBMCs. The receptors stem from a human donor with aplastic anemia.

This clonotype was picked up many times. The J gene is TRBJ2-3, the V gene TRBV4-2; 13 bases line up with TRBD2. The V gene end was trimmed by 4 bases and the J gene end by 0 bases; junction bases not matched to a gene: 4. CDR3 length: 17 residues. The germline CDR1 and CDR2 sequences are LGHNA and YNFKEQ. CDR3 nucleotide sequence: TGTGCCAGCAGCCCCGGGACTAGCGGGGAGAGCACAGATACGCAGTATTTT. It specifies CASSPGTSGESTDTQYF.

This clonotype was picked up many times. The V and J genes are TRBV10-3 and TRBJ2-3; the match to TRBD2 covers 10 bases. V lost 5 bases and J lost 2; bases outside the gene matches: 4. The CDR3 has 15 amino acids. CDR1 is ENHRY and CDR2 is SYGVKD in the germline V gene. The CDR3 region is CAISLAGGITDTQYF. The CDR3 coding sequence is TGTGCCATCAGTTTAGCGGGGGGCATCACAGATACGCAGTATTTT.

The chain has TRBV7-9 and TRBJ2-2, with unresolved D. Per germline, CDR1 SEHNR and CDR2 FQNEAQ (reference sequence). The CDR3 runs 12 residues. The V gene lost 4 bases and the J gene lost 7 bases, with 7 bases spanning the gap. CDR3 nucleotides: TGTGCCAGCAGCTCAACGGGCGGGGAGCTGTTTTTT. It is translated as CASSSTGGELFF.

As to this clonotype: With a much larger clone just one base away, this may be a read error. This chain connects TRBV12-3 or TRBV12-4 to TRBJ1-5; TRBD1 matches 8 bases. This CDR3 region has 16 residues. The CDR3 nucleotides are TGTGCCAGCAGTTTAGCTCGGGACAGGTTCAATCAGCCCCGGCATTTT. Its protein is CASSLARDRFNQPRHF.

J is TRBJ1-1 and V is TRBV15; D is ambiguous. This CDR3 comprises 15 residues. With 5 bases removed from V and 2 bases from J, the gap between germline ends came to 15 bases. Germline-derived CDR1 and CDR2 are LNHNV and YYDKDF (reference sequence). This chain's CDR3 is CATSYRTAINTEAFF. CDR3 DNA sequence: TGTGCCACCAGCTACCGGACGGCGATAAACACTGAAGCTTTCTTT. The entire variable domain, with the rest obtained from reference TRBV15 and TRBJ1-1, is as follows: DAMVIQNPRYQVTQFGKPVTLSCSQTLNHNVMYWYQQKSSQAPKLLFHYYDKDFNNEADTPDNFQSRRPNTSFCFLDIRSPGLGDTAMYLCATSYRTAINTEAFFGQGTRLTVV.

This chain links TRBV15 with TRBJ1-2; D is perhaps TRBD1 (6 bases). Trimming pared 3 bases from V and 7 bases from J, leaving 12 bases between. Germline CDR1 is LNHNV and CDR2 is YYDKDF (reference sequence). The length of the CDR3 is 13 residues. CDR3 residues: CATSSRGIGGYTF. The CDR3 nucleotides are TGTGCCACCAGCAGCAGGGGAATTGGTGGCTACACCTTC.

The chain is built from TRBV5-1 and TRBJ1-3; D is undetermined. The germline CDR1 and CDR2 sequences are SGHRS and YFSETQ. V shed 2 bases and J shed 0 bases, with 9 bases lying between them. CDR3 size: 15 residues. CDR3 sequence (DNA): TGCGCCAGCAGCTTCGGCGGAGACTCTGGAAACACCATATATTTT. Its translation is CASSFGGDSGNTIYF.

This clonotype has only a few counts. The chain has TRBV2 and TRBJ1-1, with a tentative D call TRBD1 (6 bases). V was shortened by 7 bases and J by 1 base, with 10 bases between the two germline ends. Per germline, CDR1 SNHLY and CDR2 FYNNEI. This CDR3 has 13 amino acids. For the CDR3, the DNA is TGTGCCAGCATCCTGACAGGGAACACTGAAGCTTTCTTT. Amino acids: CASILTGNTEAFF.

This clonotype was seen at least ten times. The chain links TRBV20-1 to TRBJ2-7, with D possibly TRBD1 on 6 matching bases. This CDR3 region has 11 residues. CDR1 is DFQATT and CDR2 is SNEGSKA in the germline V gene (reference sequence). Trimming shortened V by 4 bases and J by 4 bases, and 8 bases separated the two germline ends. The CDR3 loop reads CSANRDYEQYF. For the CDR3, the DNA is TGCAGTGCTAACAGGGATTACGAGCAGTACTTC.

This clonotype occurred many times. V usage is TRBV6-5 and J usage is TRBJ1-2; possibly TRBD1 for D (6 bases). CDR1 is MNHEY, CDR2 SVGAGI, per germline. CDR3 size: 14 residues. V gave up 8 bases and J gave up 3 bases, with 16 bases separating them. CDR3 loop: CASGRDIHYYGYTF. The CDR3, as DNA: TGTGCCAGCGGCCGGGACATTCACTACTATGGCTACACCTTC.

In this sample, this clonotype turned up many times. The J gene is TRBJ2-3, the V gene TRBV7-2; 9 bases are shared with TRBD1. The CDR3 contains 14 residues. Trimming took 7 bases from V and 4 from J; bases not matched to a gene: 6. Germline lookup yields CDR1 SGHTA and CDR2 FQGNSA. The CDR3 sequence is CASTTGQGPDTQYF. DNA of the CDR3: TGTGCCAGCACCACGGGACAGGGACCAGATACGCAGTATTTT.

The table lists this clonotype with a few counts. The genes are TRBV25-1 and TRBJ2-2, with a weak D call TRBD2 (6 bases). Per germline, CDR1 MGHDK and CDR2 SYGVNS. This CDR3 is 13 amino acids long. Trimming shortened V by 8 bases and J by 2 bases, and 9 bases separated the two germline ends. In nucleotides, the CDR3 is TGTGCCAGCGCTGCGGGAAACACCGGGGAGCTGTTTTTT. Its translation is CASAAGNTGELFF.

This clonotype was picked up a small number of times. This chain uses TRBV3-1 with TRBJ1-1; no firm D call. CDR1 is LGHDT, CDR2 YNNKEL, per germline (reference sequence). V was trimmed by 1 base and J by 4 bases, leaving 13 bases between them. The CDR3 is made up of 15 amino acids. CDR3 nucleotides: TGTGCCAGCAGCCAAGTTTGGAGCGGAGGCACTGAAGCTTTCTTT. As protein: CASSQVWSGGTEAFF. Using reference TRBV3-1 and TRBJ1-1 for the parts outside the CDR3, the full variable domain is DTAVSQTPKYLVTQMGNDKSIKCEQNLGHDTMYWYKQDSKKFLKIMFSYNNKELIINETVPNRFSPKSPDKAHLNLHINSLELGDSAVYFCASSQVWSGGTEAFFGQGTRLTVV.

This clonotype was seen many times. The chain combines TRBV7-8 with TRBJ2-7; 9 bases map to TRBD1. V dropped 4 bases and J dropped 3; count of bases not matched to a gene: 10. Germline values: CDR1 SGHVS, CDR2 FQNEAQ. This CDR3 has 16 residues. CDR3 coding DNA: TGTGCCAGCAGCTCTCAGTTAGGGGGACAGGGCTACGAGCAGTACTTC. It translates to CASSSQLGGQGYEQYF.

The chain links TRBV2 to TRBJ2-7, with 7 nucleotides matching TRBD1. Trimming took 5 bases from V and 2 from J; bases not matched to a gene: 3. Germline CDR1 and CDR2: SNHLY and FYNNEI. The CDR3 sequence is 13 residues long. The CDR3 region is CASSTGTAYEQYF. The CDR3 DNA reads TGTGCCAGCAGTACCGGGACAGCCTACGAGCAGTACTTC. The whole variable domain, remainder taken from reference TRBV2 and TRBJ2-7, is EPEVTQTPSHQVTQMGQEVILRCVPISNHLYFYWYRQILGQKVEFLVSFYNNEISEKSEIFDDQFSVERPDGSNFTLKIRSTKLEDSAMYFCASSTGTAYEQYFGPGTRLTVT.

The table lists this clonotype with many counts. The rearrangement uses TRBV20-1 and TRBJ2-1; either TRBD1 or TRBD2 may supply D (5 bases each). The CDR3 is made up of 13 amino acids. V gave up 8 bases and J gave up 6 bases, with 17 bases separating them. Germline CDR1 reads DFQATT; CDR2 reads SNEGSKA (reference sequence). The CDR3 loop reads CSTLVPGLNEQFF. The CDR3, as DNA: TGCAGTACGCTGGTTCCGGGGCTCAATGAGCAGTTCTTC.

This clonotype was seen a handful of times. The chain is built from TRBV25-1 and TRBJ2-7; 7 bases map to TRBD2. V lost 11 bases and J lost 3; bases outside the gene matches: 10. CDR3 length: 13 amino acids. The germline CDR1 and CDR2 sequences are MGHDK and SYGVNS. The chain's CDR3 is CASKGTINYEQYF. The CDR3 nucleotides are TGTGCCTCCAAGGGGACTATAAACTACGAGCAGTACTTC.

This clonotype was recorded at least ten times. The rearrangement joins TRBV5-1 to TRBJ2-3, with 7 bases aligning to TRBD2. Germline trimming cut 4 bases from V and 5 bases from J; bases unmatched to any gene: 10. The germline CDR1 and CDR2 sequences are SGHRS and YFSETQ. This CDR3 has 15 residues. The CDR3 is CASSPGLVDKDTQYF. The CDR3 DNA reads as TGCGCCAGCAGCCCCGGACTAGTTGACAAAGATACGCAGTATTTT.

This sequence joins TRBV10-3 and TRBJ1-5; no clear D gene. CDR1 and CDR2 from the germline V gene are ENHRY and SYGVKD. This CDR3 is 13 amino acids long. V was shortened by 6 bases and J by 5 bases, with 11 bases between the two germline ends. Written as DNA, the CDR3 is TGTGCCATCAGGTCGGCAGAAGATCAGCCCCAGCATTTT. This encodes CAIRSAEDQPQHF.

The J gene is TRBJ2-3, the V gene TRBV5-4; TRBD2 matches at 8 bases. The CDR3 is made up of 14 amino acids. Unmatched junction bases numbered 7, after V lost 5 bases and J lost 5 bases. The germline V gene has CDR1 SGHNT and CDR2 YYREEE (reference sequence). CDR3 nucleotides: TGTGCCAGCAGATCCGGGGGGGGCGAAGATACGCAGTATTTT. Protein sequence: CASRSGGGEDTQYF.

The chain combines TRBV2 with TRBJ1-6; 9 nucleotides line up with TRBD1. Losses at the gene ends were 9 bases for V and 7 bases for J; bases not matched to a gene: 13. Germline V gene sequence: CDR1 SNHLY, CDR2 FYNNEI. CDR3 length equals 16 residues. The CDR3 bases are TGTGCCAGACGGGAACAGGGGGCGTCGGGAAATTCACCCCTCCACTTT. Protein sequence: CARREQGASGNSPLHF.

This clonotype was found many times. V and J are TRBV11-3 and TRBJ1-1; 7 bases fit TRBD1. CDR3 length equals 14 residues. The junction had 11 bases not matched to a gene; V was cut back by 5 bases and J by 8 bases. In germline, CDR1 is SGHNT, CDR2 YENEEA. CDR3 nucleotide sequence: TGTGCCAGCAGCACCTATACGACAGGGTCCGAAGCTTTCTTT. Encoded protein: CASSTYTTGSEAFF.

This clonotype appeared many times. The V and J genes are TRBV2 and TRBJ1-6, with no clear D. The V end lost 6 bases, the J end lost 7 bases, and 10 bases lay between the germline ends. Germline V gene data show CDR1 as SNHLY and CDR2 as FYNNEI. The CDR3 is 13 amino acids. The DNA for the CDR3 is TGTGCCAGCAGCATAGCTCCAAATTCACCCCTCCACTTT. Amino acids: CASSIAPNSPLHF. The full variable domain, rest sourced from reference TRBV2 and TRBJ1-6, is EPEVTQTPSHQVTQMGQEVILRCVPISNHLYFYWYRQILGQKVEFLVSFYNNEISEKSEIFDDQFSVERPDGSNFTLKIRSTKLEDSAMYFCASSIAPNSPLHFGNGTRLTVT.

The chain is built from TRBV25-1 and TRBJ2-1; D gene uncertain. The CDR3 is 16 residues long. V was trimmed by 8 bases and J by 2 bases, leaving 19 bases between them. Germline CDR1 reads MGHDK; CDR2 reads SYGVNS. The CDR3 sequence: CASLVRTDDAYNEQFF. CDR3 bases: TGTGCCAGCTTAGTACGCACGGACGATGCCTACAATGAGCAGTTCTTC. Supplemented by reference TRBV25-1 and TRBJ2-1, the full variable domain reads EADIYQTPRYLVIGTGKKITLECSQTMGHDKMYWYQQDPGMELHLIHYSYGVNSTEKGDLSSESTVSRIRTEHFPLTLESARPSHTSQYLCASLVRTDDAYNEQFFGPGTRLTVL.

This clonotype was observed many times. The chain is built from TRBV11-1 and TRBJ2-6, with 10 bases identical to TRBD1. The CDR3 is 18 amino acids. Germline CDR1 SGHAT, CDR2 FQDESV (reference sequence). V lost 5 bases, J lost 0 bases, and 7 bases stayed unmatched. In DNA form, the CDR3 reads TGTGCCAGCAGCACCGGGACAGGGGCCGTCTCTGGGGCCAACGTCCTGACTTTC. This codes for CASSTGTGAVSGANVLTF.

This clonotype has a count of ten or more. The chain recombines TRBV4-1 with TRBJ1-2; D gene ambiguous. V was pared by 0 bases and J by 2 bases, with 13 bases between. Germline CDR1 MGHRA, CDR2 YSYEKL. The CDR3 contains 16 residues. The CDR3 spells CASSQDSAEGNYGYTF. CDR3 bases: TGCGCCAGCAGCCAAGATTCGGCGGAGGGAAACTATGGCTACACCTTC.

As concerns this clonotype: This may come from a read error, since a much larger clone is one base off. The chain has TRBV6-5 and TRBJ2-5, with a weak D call TRBD2 (6 bases). The germline V gene encodes CDR1 MNHEY and CDR2 SVGAGI. The CDR3 totals 15 residues. CDR3 loop: CASSYPPGVQQTQYF. Here the CDR3 DNA reads TGTGCCAGCAGTTATCCGCCGGGAGTCCAACAGACCCAGTACTTC.